A single T cell receptor beta chain is shown here with its context. Germline lookup yields CDR1 SGHVS and CDR2 FQNEAQ. V shed 2 bases, J shed 6 bases, and the junction held 4 bases outside the gene matches. The CDR3 has 15 residues. These data come from a study of shared clonotypes between healthy human individuals. Sequencing used immunoSEQ multiplex PCR; TCRdb keeps in-frame clones, though not all of them. The sample has about 1.1 million clones; 77% are singletons. CD45RA-negative memory and CD45RA+ naive subsets were split from the CD4+ cells. The sequence was collected from a man aged 18 to 35 in good health. Some clones in this sample may be carry-over from other donors' samples. The specimen sequenced was memory CD4+ T cells from PBMCs. Subset: CD45RA-negative fraction. V is TRBV7-8 and J is TRBJ1-5; 10 bases map to TRBD1. The CDR3 DNA sequence: TGTGCCAGCAGCTTATCCGGGACAGGGGCTCAGCCCCAGCATTTT. As protein: CASSLSGTGAQPQHF.